This T cell receptor (beta chain) derives from a study of T cell responses to AZD1222 COVID-19 vaccine. About the study: Researchers grouped second doses given at about 4 or about 12 weeks into one pool.

This table comes from immunoSEQ multiplex PCR, and its TCRdb copy is limited to in-frame clones, with some not included. This sample yields some 110,000 clones, of which about 90% are seen a single time; approximately 5.4% belongs to the top ten. J gave up 8 bases and V 0 bases, and 7 bases lay outside the gene matches. Germline CDR1 reads SGDLS; CDR2 reads YYNGEE. This CDR3 has 16 amino acids. Findings and caveats of the study: Reportedly, nearly half the spike-specific TCRs target unmutated variant regions. There were repertoire samples only from the period after the peak T cell response. Spike-specific TCR breadth and depth both grew after two AZD1222 doses.

As concerns this clone: Its specificity is unknown. The same CDR3 is also encoded by other DNA sequences in this sample.

Specimen: peripheral blood, collected on day 0 of AZD1222 vaccination. The chain couples TRBV9 to TRBJ1-4, with 10 bases lining up with TRBD1. The sequence derives from an adult in good health. This CDR3 is CASSVDPGQGGEKLFF. The DNA of the CDR3 is TGTGCCAGCAGCGTAGACCCTGGACAGGGGGGCGAAAAACTGTTTTTT. The full variable domain, with the rest looked up from reference TRBV9 and TRBJ1-4, is DSGVTQTPKHLITATGQRVTLRCSPRSGDLSVYWYQQSLDQGLQFLIQYYNGEERAKGNILERFSAQQFPDLHSELNLSSLELGDSALYFCASSVDPGQGGEKLFFGSGTQLSVL.